This T cell receptor (beta chain) was observed in a study of T cells in Graves' hyperthyroidism and ophthalmopathy (dated by TCRdb to 2018 to 2020). Some background on the complete study: Peripheral blood was collected at initial diagnosis, before any treatment. To identify TCR V-J signatures that set the groups apart, the researchers used a discovery cohort of 90 to 100 patients, made up of 43 with Graves' ophthalmopathy and 57 with stable Graves' hyperthyroidism. Prospective prediction of ophthalmopathy was tested in an independent validation cohort consisting of roughly 20 hyperthyroidism patients and 17 patients who later progressed to ophthalmopathy. For training and testing, the 100 patients in the discovery cohort were randomly divided in a 7:3 ratio. In addition, the study compared T-cell repertoires in thyroid tissue and in blood from a handful of Graves' hyperthyroidism patients. After blood sampling, hyperthyroidism patients were treated with methimazole at a starting dose of 30 mg daily, and ophthalmopathy patients were treated with high-dose intravenous methylprednisolone. The paper describes TCR Vbeta CDR3 sequencing of 120 to 150 peripheral blood samples, made up of approximately 40 ophthalmopathy patients, some 76 hyperthyroidism patients and about 17 progressor patients. Findings and caveats that apply to the study as a whole: Sample size was not statistically predetermined, and blinding of investigators to group allocation was not performed. Most expanded thyroid clonotypes (frequency above 0.001) were also found in blood, which suggests that blood repertoires may mirror thyroid immune responses. A model built on a 13 V-J signature distinguished ophthalmopathy from stable hyperthyroidism, reaching roughly 88% sensitivity and about 81% specificity in cross-validation and 80%/75% in testing. In validation, the model predicted progression to ophthalmopathy with approximately 71% sensitivity and 72% to 75% specificity, a median of 6.5 months before onset.

A note on this clonotype: Its antigen target is currently unknown. No much larger clone exists at a distance of one base, and base qualities are not known.

TCR beta CDR3 regions were amplified from RNA transcripts. The first round of RT-PCR for the TCR CDR3 was performed with the HTBI primer set and the Qiagen OneStep RT-PCR kit. A second multiplex PCR round built the libraries, followed by size selection and purification. Paired-end sequencing of the libraries was performed with 100 bp reads on an Illumina HiSeq2000. As for the authors' bioinformatics: SOAPnuke was used to process the raw data, removing reads that contained adapters or uncalled bases, had a mean Phred below 15, or lacked an exact match to the constant primer or identifier. High-quality paired reads were merged using COPE v1.2.5, and each unique nucleotide sequence was defined as a clonotype. MiTCR v1.1 was used to align clonotypes to the IMGT TRBV, TRBD and TRBJ reference segments. Analysis was restricted to V-J combinations with a frequency above 0.0001, which covered 99.2% of repertoires. A TCS score was defined as the ratio between F50 (clonal expansion) and ExV (chaos), using BLOSUM62-based TCRdist between CDR3 peptides within each V-J. Welch's t-statistics and random forest reduced roughly 530 V-J features to about 13, which were used in a naive Bayes classifier (R e1071). TCRdb reworked the public reads: Q25 trimming with fastp, MiXCR clone assembly, productive beta chains retained. All rows with the same CDR3 protein become a single entry with the most common DNA and genes. The V and J calls come from TCRdb's annotation, not from the publication. Within this sample are a few hundred thousand distinct CDR3 sequences, with roughly 15% of them counted one time only. The top ten constitute approximately 30% of the sample.

V loses 6 bases of germline sequence and J loses 2 bases, and the interval between the two ends is 4 bases. According to the germline V gene, CDR1 reads SGHRS and CDR2 reads YFSETQ. Counted from cysteine to phenylalanine, this CDR3 has 11 amino acids. Only CDR3 DNA is held: 33 bases, read in frame from base 1. In the ophthalmopathy patients, disease was moderately to severely active, with a Clinical Activity Score of 3 or more, a NOSPECS grade of 4 or more, and a duration of less than 3 months. Patients with uncontrolled infections, other autoimmune diseases, pregnancy or lactation were excluded. Diagnoses were established on the basis of clinical symptoms, serum thyroxine and TRAb, thyroid ultrasound, and orbital computed tomography. PBMCs were separated from around 9.1 ml of fresh peripheral blood using Ficoll-Paque density gradient centrifugation. Total RNA was extracted using Trizol reagent, and RNA quality was assessed on an Agilent 2100 Bioanalyzer.

Sequenced input: blood. The receptor chain draws on TRBV5-1 and TRBJ2-3; a confident D gene designation cannot be given. This clonotype was sampled from a woman in her thirties with Graves' ophthalmopathy. In nucleotide form, the sequence is TGCGCCAGCAACTTCACAGATACGCAGTATTTT. Its protein reads: CASNFTDTQYF.